Listed below are T cell receptor beta chains from one sample, sequenced in a study of control samples from healthy donors and cancer patients. Some clones are missing from TCRdb's copy, which holds only in-frame ones; the method was immunoSEQ multiplex PCR. The table includes about 71,000 clones, approximately 89% detected once. Sequencing was carried out using PBMCs. Receptors were obtained from a man in his 60s with lung cancer. Both conserved end residues are part of each CDR3. The D gene is left open where the match is weak. Part of the rows lack a size; the others show once, few, many or a class for expanded clones.

.,TRBV3-1/TRBV3-2,TRBD2,TRBJ2-2,TGTGCCAGCAGCCAAGTAGCAATAGCGGGGACCACCGGGGAGCTGTTTTTT,CASSQVAIAGTTGELFF
.,TRBV7-7,TRBD1,TRBJ2-2,TGTGCCAGCAGCTCCAGCCTGAATCTGGGACAGGGATATGGGGAGCTGTTTTTT,CASSSSLNLGQGYGELFF
.,TRBV15,.,TRBJ2-5,TGTGCCACCAGCATCGGGAGTCAAGAGACCCAGTACTTC,CATSIGSQETQYF
once,TRBV10-3,.,TRBJ2-3,TGTGCCATCAGTGCGAGCACAGATACGCAGTATTTT,CAISASTDTQYF
.,TRBV11-2,.,TRBJ2-4,TGTGCCAGCAGCTTTGGTATGCGAGATCAGTACTTC,CASSFGMRDQYF
.,TRBV9,.,TRBJ2-2,TGTGCCAGCAGCGTCCACCACCTCGCGAACACCGGGGAGCTGTTTTTT,CASSVHHLANTGELFF
.,TRBV24-1,.,TRBJ2-2,TGTGCCACCAACGCAGGGACCGGCACCGGGGAGCTGTTTTTT,CATNAGTGTGELFF
few,TRBV9,.,TRBJ1-3,TGTGCCAGCAGCGTTTTGTCCGGAAACACCATATATTTT,CASSVLSGNTIYF
.,TRBV11-2,.,TRBJ2-5,TGTGCCAGCAGCTTTGGCGGAGCCGGGACCCAGTACTTC,CASSFGGAGTQYF
.,TRBV2,.,TRBJ2-5,TGTGCCAGCTTGAGAGGGCAGGATGGAGAGACCCAGTACTTC,CASLRGQDGETQYF
.,TRBV24-1,TRBD1,TRBJ1-6,TGTGCCACCAGTGACCCGAACAGGGGAACTTCACCCCTCCACTTT,CATSDPNRGTSPLHF
few,TRBV24-1,TRBD1,TRBJ2-1,TGTGCCACCAGTGCCGGGACAGGGGGCTCTAATGAGCAGTTCTTC,CATSAGTGGSNEQFF
.,TRBV18,TRBD1,TRBJ2-5,TGTGCCAGCGCCGGGCTAACCGGGACAGGGACCCAGTACTTC,CASAGLTGTGTQYF
.,TRBV6-5,TRBD1,TRBJ1-1,TGTGCCAGCACGGACAGGGCTTTCACTGAAGCTTTCTTT,CASTDRAFTEAFF
few,TRBV5-4,TRBD1,TRBJ2-6,TGTGCCACCGGGACAGGGGTTTCTGGGGCCAACGTCCTGACTTTC,CATGTGVSGANVLTF
.,TRBV6-5,.,TRBJ1-6,TGTGCCAGCAGTTCCAATCGTAATTCACCCCTCCACTTT,CASSSNRNSPLHF
.,TRBV5-1,TRBD1,TRBJ1-1,TGCGCCAGCAGCTTGGGCAGGGGGCGGGGGACTGAAGCTTTCTTT,CASSLGRGRGTEAFF
few,TRBV10-1,TRBD1,TRBJ2-2,TGCGCCAGCAGTGTGGGACAGGGCCTGAACACCGGGGAGCTGTTTTTT,CASSVGQGLNTGELFF
.,TRBV19,.,TRBJ2-6,TGTGCCAGTAGGGGTTCTGGGGCCAACGTCCTGACTTTC,CASRGSGANVLTF
.,TRBV5-1,TRBD1,TRBJ2-2,TGCGCCAGCAGCCCACAGGGGGCCGATATTACCGGGGAGCTGTTTTTT,CASSPQGADITGELFF
.,TRBV24-1,TRBD1,TRBJ2-1,TGTGCCACCAGTGATGCGGGACAGGGGAGTCGGTACAATGAGCAGTTCTTC,CATSDAGQGSRYNEQFF
.,TRBV12-5,.,TRBJ2-5,TGTGCTAGTGGTTTGGCAAAAGACGGAAACCGGGACACAGGAGAGACCCAGTACTTC,CASGLAKDGNRDTGETQYF
.,TRBV4-1,TRBD1,TRBJ2-7,TGCGCCAGCAGCCCAGACCCCCTGGGCAGGGGGTACGAGCAGTACTTC,CASSPDPLGRGYEQYF
.,TRBV5-1,.,TRBJ1-4,TGCGCCAGCAGCTTGGACGGGAGAAATTCGGAAAAACTGTTTTTT,CASSLDGRNSEKLFF